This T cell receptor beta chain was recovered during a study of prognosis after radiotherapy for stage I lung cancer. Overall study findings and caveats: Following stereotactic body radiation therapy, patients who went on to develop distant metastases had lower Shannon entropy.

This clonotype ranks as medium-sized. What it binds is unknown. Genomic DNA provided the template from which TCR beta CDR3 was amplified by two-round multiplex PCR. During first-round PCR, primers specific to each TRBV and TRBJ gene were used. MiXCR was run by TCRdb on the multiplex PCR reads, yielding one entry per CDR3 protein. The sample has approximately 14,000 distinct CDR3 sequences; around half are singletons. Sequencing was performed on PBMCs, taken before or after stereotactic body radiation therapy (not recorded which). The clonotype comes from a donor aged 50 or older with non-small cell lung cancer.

In nucleotides, the CDR3 is TGTGCCAGCAGTGATGGCAGAAACTATGGCTACACCTTC. It encodes CASSDGRNYGYTF. The chain links TRBV2 to TRBJ1-2, with D hard to call. This CDR3 comprises 13 residues. V was cut by 3 bases and J by 2 bases, with 7 bases left in between. The germline V gene has CDR1 SNHLY and CDR2 FYNNEI. The full variable domain, with the rest looked up from reference TRBV2 and TRBJ1-2, is EPEVTQTPSHQVTQMGQEVILRCVPISNHLYFYWYRQILGQKVEFLVSFYNNEISEKSEIFDDQFSVERPDGSNFTLKIRSTKLEDSAMYFCASSDGRNYGYTFGSGTRLTVV.